The 14 T cell receptor beta chains below were found in one sample sequenced in a study of T cell responses to AZD1222 COVID-19 vaccine. Libraries were prepared by immunoSEQ multiplex PCR; TCRdb keeps only in-frame clonotypes and omits some of them. The sample has approximately 160,000 clones; about 90% are singletons. The sample was peripheral blood, taken on day 0 of AZD1222 vaccination. The receptors shown here come from an adult in good health.

The genes are TRBV7-3 and TRBJ2-3, with 7 bases matching TRBD2. Germline assignment: CDR1 SGHTA and CDR2 FQGTGA. V shed 2 bases, J shed 2 bases, and the junction held 4 bases outside the gene matches. The CDR3 consists of 15 residues. CDR3: CASSLSGLTTDTQYF. DNA for the CDR3: TGTGCCAGCAGCTTATCGGGACTAACCACAGATACGCAGTATTTT.

This CDR3 is CASSITRDRAEKLFF. For the CDR3, the DNA is TGTGCCAGTAGTATTACCCGGGACAGGGCCGAAAAACTGTTTTTT. The rearrangement uses TRBV19 and TRBJ1-4; TRBD1 agrees at 9 bases. The CDR3 contains 15 residues. V gave up 3 bases and J gave up 8 bases; unmatched junction bases: 7. Germline CDR1 LNHDA, CDR2 SQIVND (reference sequence).

The chain employs TRBV7-2 and TRBJ1-2, with 7 positions matching TRBD1. Trimming at V came to 5 bases and at J to 1 base, leaving 10 bases not matched to a gene. The CDR3 contains 16 residues. Germline V gives CDR1 SGHTA, CDR2 FQGNSA. This CDR3 reads CASSPASGGINYGYTF. DNA for the CDR3: TGTGCCAGCAGCCCGGCCTCAGGGGGAATTAACTATGGCTACACCTTC.

In this sample, this clone turned up a few times. The chain uses TRBV7-2 and TRBJ2-7; 13 nucleotides match TRBD2. Germline assignment: CDR1 SGHTA and CDR2 FQGNSA. This CDR3 region has 14 residues. The J segment lost 6 bases and the V segment lost 5 bases, leaving 4 bases of the junction unmatched. CDR3 sequence: CASSPTSGRFEQYF. CDR3 sequence (DNA): TGTGCCAGCAGCCCGACTAGCGGGAGGTTCGAGCAGTACTTC.

The chain is built from TRBV6-5 and TRBJ2-7, with D perhaps assigned TRBD1 or TRBD2 (6 bases each). This CDR3 comprises 11 residues. The germline V and J ends were trimmed by 8 bases and 7 bases, with 12 bases remaining between them. From germline, CDR1 is MNHEY and CDR2 SVGAGI. The CDR3 bases are TGTGCCAGCTCGGGGGCGGGGGAGCAGTACTTC. Translated, it gives CASSGAGEQYF.

This clone showed up just once. The chain links TRBV12-3 or TRBV12-4 to TRBJ1-2; 9 bases fit TRBD1. V lost 5 bases, J lost 4 bases, and 2 bases stayed unmatched. The CDR3 totals 13 residues. DNA of the CDR3: TGTGCCAGCAGTGCGGGACAGGGCTATGGCTACACCTTC. It is translated as CASSAGQGYGYTF.

The chain recombines TRBV10-3 with TRBJ2-5; possibly TRBD1 for D (6 bases). This CDR3 has 15 residues. CDR1 is ENHRY, CDR2 SYGVKD, per germline. Trimming took off 2 bases at V and 2 bases at J, with 12 bases between the two ends. The CDR3 coding sequence is TGTGCCATCAGTGAGGGACAGTTGAAGCAAGAGACCCAGTACTTC. This codes for CAISEGQLKQETQYF.

The chain uses TRBV30 and TRBJ2-1, with 7 bases lining up with TRBD2. CDR1 and CDR2 (germline): GTSNPN, SVGIG (reference sequence). CDR3 length equals 15 residues. V was clipped by 4 bases and J by 0 bases; unmatched bases: 6. CDR3 bases: TGTGCCTGGACGAGCGGGATTAGCTCCTACAATGAGCAGTTCTTC. Its translation: CAWTSGISSYNEQFF. Together with reference TRBV30 and TRBJ2-1, the CDR3 gives the full variable domain: SQTIHQWPATLVQPVGSPLSLECTVEGTSNPNLYWYRQAAGRGLQLLFYSVGIGQISSEVPQNLSASRPQDRQFILSSKKLLLSDSGFYLCAWTSGISSYNEQFFGPGTRLTVL.

The CDR3 is CASSSPGTETATEAFF. CDR3 DNA sequence: TGTGCCAGCAGCTCCCCCGGGACAGAGACTGCCACTGAAGCTTTCTTT. The genes are TRBV7-6 and TRBJ1-1; 7 positions agree with TRBD1. Germline CDR1 SGHVS, CDR2 FNYEAQ. V shed 4 bases, J shed 4 bases, and the junction held 12 bases outside the gene matches. The CDR3 totals 16 residues. Full variable domain (missing parts from reference TRBV7-6 and TRBJ1-1): GAGVSQSPRYKVTKRGQDVALRCDPISGHVSLYWYRQALGQGPEFLTYFNYEAQQDKSGLPNDRFSAERPEGSISTLTIQRTEQRDSAMYRCASSSPGTETATEAFFGQGTRLTVV.

The V gene is TRBV5-6, the J gene TRBJ2-5, with TRBD1 as a possible D gene (5 bases). The CDR3 has 14 residues. The V gene's germline CDR1 is SGHDT and CDR2 YYEEEE. Trimming shortened V by 0 bases and J by 0 bases, and 6 bases separated the two germline ends. Written as DNA, the CDR3 is TGTGCCAGCAGCTTGGGACAGTACCAAGAGACCCAGTACTTC. Translation gives CASSLGQYQETQYF.

The chain links TRBV7-2 to TRBJ2-7, with a possible D match to TRBD1 (5 bases). Trimming removed 5 bases at V and 3 bases at J, with 11 bases between. Germline CDR1 and CDR2: SGHTA and FQGNSA. The CDR3 is made up of 13 amino acids. The CDR3 loop is CASSRTQGYEQYF. The DNA of the CDR3 is TGTGCCAGCAGCCGTACTCAGGGCTACGAGCAGTACTTC.

V usage is TRBV7-6 and J usage is TRBJ1-5; TRBD1 matches 8 bases. Germline CDR1 reads SGHVS; CDR2 reads FNYEAQ. Trimming removed 4 bases from V and 7 bases from J; junction bases left unmatched: 12. CDR3 length: 16 amino acids. The CDR3 spells CASSSKTGAPGQPQHF. CDR3 sequence (DNA): TGTGCCAGCAGCTCAAAGACAGGGGCGCCGGGACAGCCCCAGCATTTT. Full variable domain (rest looked up from reference TRBV7-6 and TRBJ1-5): GAGVSQSPRYKVTKRGQDVALRCDPISGHVSLYWYRQALGQGPEFLTYFNYEAQQDKSGLPNDRFSAERPEGSISTLTIQRTEQRDSAMYRCASSSKTGAPGQPQHFGDGTRLSIL.

The rearrangement links TRBV11-2 to TRBJ2-1, with 8 bases matching TRBD1. The CDR3 is 14 amino acids. The junction had 6 bases not matched to a gene; V was cut back by 3 bases and J by 8 bases. CDR1 is SGHAT and CDR2 is FQNNGV in the germline V gene. This CDR3 is CASSFGQGDDEQFF. CDR3 nucleotides: TGTGCCAGCAGCTTCGGACAGGGTGATGATGAGCAGTTCTTC. Full variable domain (rest looked up from reference TRBV11-2 and TRBJ2-1): EAGVAQSPRYKIIEKRQSVAFWCNPISGHATLYWYQQILGQGPKLLIQFQNNGVVDDSQLPKDRFSAERLKGVDSTLKIQPAKLEDSAVYLCASSFGQGDDEQFFGPGTRLTVL.

This clone was counted a few times. CDR3 residues: CASAGGGDTEAFF. The CDR3 DNA sequence: TGTGCCAGCGCCGGCGGCGGGGACACTGAAGCTTTCTTT. The chain links TRBV18 to TRBJ1-1; D call uncertain. The V gene's germline CDR1 is KGHSH and CDR2 LQKENI. The CDR3 totals 13 residues. The V end was cut by 8 bases, the J end by 3 bases, with 13 bases between.